These T cell receptor beta chains were read from a single sample in a study of OX40 agonist ivuxolimab in advanced cancers. TCRdb keeps only in-frame clones here, not all; method: immunoSEQ multiplex PCR. This sample has 90,000 to 150,000 clones; 80% to 90% occur once, and the top ten carry around 0.55%. This sample comprised CD4+ or CD8+ T cells sorted from blood, obtained in a trial of the OX40 agonist ivuxolimab. The receptors were gathered from an adult with an advanced solid tumor such as melanoma, head and neck, liver or kidney cancer. CDR3s include the opening cysteine and the closing phenylalanine or tryptophan. A D gene is named only where the DNA matches it firmly. Part of the rows lack a size; the others show once, few, many or a class for expanded clones.

>NA|12|TRBJ2-3|NA|TRBV11-1
CASSLGLNTQYF
TGTGCCAGCAGCCTGGGACTTAATACGCAGTATTTT
>NA|17|TRBJ1-1|once|TRBV9
CASSPSWGGRGDTEAFF
TGTGCCAGCAGCCCTAGTTGGGGGGGGCGCGGGGACACTGAAGCTTTCTTT
>NA|14|TRBJ2-3|once|TRBV6-4
CASSWGGARDTQYF
TGTGCCAGCAGTTGGGGGGGGGCCAGAGATACGCAGTATTTT
>NA|14|TRBJ2-5|NA|TRBV2
CASSVSLAQETQYF
TGTGCCAGCAGTGTGTCGCTAGCGCAAGAGACCCAGTACTTC
>TRBD1|16|TRBJ2-1|NA|TRBV12-5
CASGLAGTGGRDEQFF
TGTGCTAGTGGTTTGGCCGGGACAGGGGGTAGGGATGAGCAGTTCTTC
>TRBD2|16|TRBJ2-5|NA|TRBV7-2
CASSLAVAGGRETQYF
TGTGCCAGCAGCTTAGCGGTGGCGGGGGGGCGCGAGACCCAGTACTTC
>NA|14|TRBJ1-2|few|TRBV4-2
CASSQDEGVYGYTF
TGTGCCAGCAGCCAAGATGAGGGCGTTTATGGCTACACCTTC
>NA|14|TRBJ1-1|NA|TRBV7-2
CASSLRDGNTEAFF
TGTGCCAGCAGCTTAAGGGACGGGAACACTGAAGCTTTCTTT
>TRBD1|15|TRBJ2-2|once|TRBV11-2
CASSKDRVSTGELFF
TGTGCCAGCAGTAAGGACAGGGTCTCCACCGGGGAGCTGTTTTTT
>TRBD1|15|TRBJ1-3|once|TRBV6-5
CASSQDRVSGNTIYF
TGTGCCAGCAGTCAAGACAGGGTGTCGGGAAACACCATATATTTT
>NA|14|TRBJ2-1|many|TRBV18
CASSRDRAYNEQFF
TGTGCCAGCTCAAGGGACCGAGCCTACAATGAGCAGTTCTTC
>TRBD1|15|TRBJ2-7|NA|TRBV5-1
CASSPGTGRTYEQYF
TGCGCCAGCAGCCCCGGGACAGGGCGGACCTACGAGCAGTACTTC
>NA|15|TRBJ1-6|few|TRBV10-3
CAIRGGPIYNSPLHF
TGTGCCATCAGGGGGGGACCGATTTATAATTCACCCCTCCACTTT
>TRBD1|16|TRBJ2-5|NA|TRBV7-2
CASSLGTGMGQETQYF
TGTGCCAGCAGCTTAGGGACAGGGATGGGACAAGAGACCCAGTACTTC
>NA|13|TRBJ1-3|NA|TRBV19
CASKLTSGNTIYF
TGTGCCAGTAAACTGACCTCTGGAAACACCATATATTTT
>NA|20|TRBJ1-3|NA|TRBV10-1
CASRLRREVLEPYPGNTIYF
TGCGCCAGCAGACTCCGAAGGGAGGTTTTAGAACCTTATCCTGGAAACACCATATATTTT
>TRBD2|14|TRBJ2-5|NA|TRBV28
CASRQRGGHETQYF
TGTGCCAGCAGACAGCGGGGGGGCCACGAGACCCAGTACTTC
>NA|15|TRBJ1-3|NA|TRBV7-2
CASSPVWSSGNTIYF
TGTGCCAGCAGCCCAGTATGGAGCTCTGGAAACACCATATATTTT
>NA|14|TRBJ1-6|NA|TRBV25-1
CASSGGFYNSPLHF
TGTGCCAGCAGTGGGGGCTTCTATAATTCACCCCTCCACTTT
>TRBD1|15|TRBJ1-4|NA|TRBV28
CASSWPRTGQWELFF
TGTGCCAGCAGTTGGCCTCGGACAGGGCAATGGGAACTGTTTTTT
>TRBD1|14|TRBJ2-7|NA|TRBV10-3
CAINTGAPSYEQYF
TGTGCCATCAATACAGGGGCTCCAAGTTACGAGCAGTACTTC
>TRBD1|17|TRBJ1-2|NA|TRBV4-3
CASSQAGTGGAYYGYTF
TGCGCCAGCAGCCAGGCCGGGACAGGGGGCGCTTACTATGGCTACACCTTC
>TRBD1|16|TRBJ1-1|NA|TRBV6-6
CASRPGQGARYTEAFF
TGTGCCAGCAGACCGGGACAGGGGGCGAGGTACACTGAAGCTTTCTTT
>NA|14|TRBJ2-5|NA|TRBV5-4
CASSLTGTTETQYF
TGTGCCAGCAGCTTGACCGGGACAACGGAGACCCAGTACTTC
>NA|13|TRBJ1-4|NA|TRBV6-5
CASSYLAGEKLFF
TGTGCCAGCAGTTATTTGGCCGGGGAAAAACTGTTTTTT
>TRBD1|19|TRBJ2-2|NA|TRBV7-8
CASSLRSQDRGRQGGELFF
TGTGCCAGCAGCCTCAGATCCCAGGACAGGGGGCGTCAGGGCGGGGAGCTGTTTTTT
>NA|15|TRBJ1-1|NA|TRBV11-1
CASRPDDRSNTEAFF
TGTGCCAGCAGGCCCGATGACAGGTCGAACACTGAAGCTTTCTTT
>TRBD1|14|TRBJ2-5|once|TRBV19
CASKNGDSRETQYF
TGTGCCAGTAAAAACGGGGACAGCAGAGAGACCCAGTACTTC
>NA|14|TRBJ2-5|once|TRBV19
CASSTRQGSETQYF
TGTGCCAGTAGCACTAGGCAGGGGTCAGAGACCCAGTACTTC
>NA|13|TRBJ1-2|NA|TRBV7-2
CASSWDGNYGYTF
TGTGCCAGCAGCTGGGACGGTAACTATGGCTACACCTTC
>NA|15|TRBJ2-3|NA|TRBV5-1
CASNSRESSTDTQYF
TGCGCCAGCAATTCGCGGGAAAGCAGCACAGATACGCAGTATTTT
>TRBD2|15|TRBJ2-1|NA|TRBV7-2
CASSLPAGVYNEQFF
TGTGCCAGCAGCTTACCAGCGGGGGTCTACAATGAGCAGTTCTTC
>TRBD1|17|TRBJ2-7|NA|TRBV4-3
CASSQESMDRVGYEQYF
TGCGCCAGCAGCCAAGAATCAATGGACAGGGTGGGCTACGAGCAGTACTTC
>TRBD1|14|TRBJ1-1|NA|TRBV7-2
CASIRDRGNTEAFF
TGTGCCAGCATCAGGGACAGGGGGAACACTGAAGCTTTCTTT
>NA|13|TRBJ1-2|NA|TRBV19
CASSIGVDYGYTF
TGTGCCAGTAGTATAGGAGTGGACTATGGCTACACCTTC
>TRBD1|14|TRBJ1-6|NA|TRBV6-5
CASSRDRGVSPLHF
TGTGCCAGCAGCCGGGACAGGGGAGTTTCACCCCTCCACTTT
>TRBD2|19|TRBJ2-1|NA|TRBV5-1
CASSLGWPSGVPSHNEQFF
TGCGCCAGCAGCTTGGGATGGCCTAGCGGGGTACCTTCCCACAATGAGCAGTTCTTC
>TRBD2|15|TRBJ2-1|NA|TRBV6-6
CAASDPAGLYNEQFF
TGTGCCGCCTCTGACCCAGCGGGGCTCTACAATGAGCAGTTCTTC
>TRBD1|14|TRBJ1-2|NA|TRBV28
CASSSFGQGSGYTF
TGTGCCAGCAGTTCGTTTGGACAGGGAAGTGGCTACACCTTC
>TRBD1|14|TRBJ1-2|NA|TRBV6-5
CASSAGTGLYGYTF
TGTGCCAGCAGCGCCGGGACAGGTCTTTATGGCTACACCTTC
>NA|15|TRBJ1-6|NA|TRBV6-5
CASNSGEGLNSPLHF
TGTGCCAGCAACTCAGGGGAAGGGCTAAATTCACCCCTCCACTTT
>NA|15|TRBJ1-6|NA|TRBV25-1
CARGHLGSYNSPLHF
TGTGCCAGGGGACACCTTGGGTCCTATAATTCACCCCTCCACTTT
>TRBD1|15|TRBJ1-4|NA|TRBV5-1
CASSGTGATNEKLFF
TGCGCCAGCAGCGGGACAGGTGCAACTAATGAAAAACTGTTTTTT
>NA|17|TRBJ2-6|NA|TRBV9
CASSPEVYFSGANVLTF
TGTGCCAGCAGCCCAGAGGTCTATTTCTCTGGGGCCAACGTCCTGACTTTC
>NA|14|TRBJ2-3|NA|TRBV2
CASSALVTSYTQYF
TGTGCCAGCAGTGCGCTGGTAACGTCTTATACGCAGTATTTT
>NA|17|TRBJ1-1|NA|TRBV7-2
CASSLEHPPQRNTEAFF
TGTGCCAGCAGCTTAGAACATCCCCCTCAAAGGAACACTGAAGCTTTCTTT
>NA|14|TRBJ1-3|NA|TRBV28
CASSFSQPGNTIYF
TGTGCCAGCAGTTTTAGCCAGCCCGGAAACACCATATATTTT
>NA|17|TRBJ2-1|NA|TRBV27
CASRMMGAGGASNEQFF
TGTGCCAGTCGGATGATGGGGGCAGGGGGGGCTAGCAATGAGCAGTTCTTC
>TRBD1|16|TRBJ1-1|NA|TRBV5-1
CASSFGQGEQNTEAFF
TGCGCCAGCAGCTTTGGACAGGGGGAGCAGAACACTGAAGCTTTCTTT
>TRBD2|19|TRBJ2-2|NA|TRBV10-3
CASYSRPGVGGGTTGELFF
TGTGCCTCCTACTCCCGCCCGGGCGTCGGGGGGGGTACGACCGGGGAGCTGTTTTTT
>TRBD1|15|TRBJ2-2|NA|TRBV6-5
CASTRRDRETGELFF
TGTGCCAGCACCCGCCGGGACAGGGAGACCGGGGAGCTGTTTTTT
>NA|17|TRBJ1-3|NA|TRBV18
CASSPPGLGRSGNTIYF
TGTGCCAGCTCACCCCCCGGTTTAGGCCGCTCTGGAAACACCATATATTTT
>NA|11|TRBJ2-1|NA|TRBV28
CASRRLNEQFF
TGTGCCAGCAGGCGCCTAAATGAGCAGTTCTTC